What follows are 32 T cell receptor beta chains derived from one specimen sequenced in a study of OX40 agonist ivuxolimab in advanced cancers. Method: immunoSEQ multiplex PCR; TCRdb's copy keeps in-frame clones and lacks some. The sample includes around 20,000 clones, approximately 84% of them seen just once. Sample: CD4+ or CD8+ T cells sorted from blood, taken in a trial of the OX40 agonist ivuxolimab. Receptors were obtained from an adult with an advanced solid tumor such as melanoma, head and neck, liver or kidney cancer.

The genes are TRBV7-6 and TRBJ2-7; TRBD2 might be the D (6 bases). The CDR3 covers 15 residues. Germline V gives CDR1 SGHVS, CDR2 FNYEAQ. Trimming pared 1 base from V and 1 base from J, leaving 11 bases between. The CDR3 loop reads CASSLDPGLSYEQYF. The CDR3 DNA reads TGTGCCAGCAGCTTAGATCCGGGACTTTCCTACGAGCAGTACTTC.

This clone was observed a handful of times. The DNA for the CDR3 is TGTGCCAGCAGGTCCCGGGCGGGCGAAAACATTCAGTACTTC. This translates into CASRSRAGENIQYF. The V call is TRBV27, the J call TRBJ2-4; a weak D match, TRBD2 (5 bases). The CDR3 is 14 residues long. Trimming took 6 bases from V and 5 from J, leaving 14 bases between them. CDR1 is MNHEY, CDR2 SMNVEV, per germline (reference sequence).

This chain joins TRBV7-6 and TRBJ1-2; TRBD1 matches 10 bases. The CDR3 spans 14 residues. Germline CDR1 is SGHVS and CDR2 is FNYEAQ. Losses at the gene ends were 1 base for V and 6 bases for J; bases not matched to a gene: 2. This chain's CDR3 is CASSLGTGGNGYTF. The DNA of the CDR3 is TGTGCCAGCAGCTTAGGGACAGGGGGGAATGGCTACACCTTC. Based on the CDR3 plus reference TRBV7-6 and TRBJ1-2, the full variable domain is GAGVSQSPRYKVTKRGQDVALRCDPISGHVSLYWYRQALGQGPEFLTYFNYEAQQDKSGLPNDRFSAERPEGSISTLTIQRTEQRDSAMYRCASSLGTGGNGYTFGSGTRLTVV.

This chain connects TRBV23-1 to TRBJ2-3; no definite D call. TRBV23-1 qualifies as an ORF whose function is uncertain. The CDR3 loop spans 12 amino acids. Trimming removed 9 bases at V and 4 bases at J, with 11 bases between. The CDR3 DNA reads TGCGCCAGATTAGTATTTTCAGATACGCAGTATTTT. This sequence encodes CARLVFSDTQYF.

This chain joins TRBV7-2 and TRBJ2-7; 11 bases are shared with TRBD2. Germline CDR1 SGHTA, CDR2 FQGNSA. The CDR3 contains 14 residues. The ends lost 5 bases at V and 3 bases at J; junction bases unmatched: 3. CDR3 region: CASSDSGGGYEQYF. CDR3 sequence (DNA): TGTGCCAGCAGCGATAGCGGGGGGGGCTACGAGCAGTACTTC.

The rearrangement joins TRBV9 to TRBJ1-5, with D hard to call. V lost 0 bases, J lost 1 base, and 5 bases lay in between. The CDR3 runs 14 residues. Germline CDR1 is SGDLS and CDR2 is YYNGEE. CDR3 coding DNA: TGTGCCAGCAGCGTAGGAGGGAGCAATCAGCCCCAGCATTTT. Its protein product is CASSVGGSNQPQHF. The full variable domain, completed using reference TRBV9 and TRBJ1-5, is DSGVTQTPKHLITATGQRVTLRCSPRSGDLSVYWYQQSLDQGLQFLIQYYNGEERAKGNILERFSAQQFPDLHSELNLSSLELGDSALYFCASSVGGSNQPQHFGDGTRLSIL.

The J gene is TRBJ2-7, the V gene TRBV19, with D perhaps given as TRBD1 or TRBD2 (5 bases each). The germline gives CDR1 LNHDA, CDR2 SQIVND (reference sequence). This CDR3 contains 15 residues. V gave up 3 bases and J gave up 5 bases, with 17 bases separating them. CDR3 sequence reads: CASSIRTSRGHEQYF. CDR3 DNA: TGTGCCAGTAGTATTCGGACCTCAAGGGGACACGAGCAGTACTTC. Looking up the rest from reference TRBV19 and TRBJ2-7 gives the full variable domain: DGGITQSPKYLFRKEGQNVTLSCEQNLNHDAMYWYRQDPGQGLRLIYYSQIVNDFQKGDIAEGYSVSREKKESFPLTVTSAQKNPTAFYLCASSIRTSRGHEQYFGPGTRLTVT.

The chain links TRBV4-3 to TRBJ1-2; no firm D call. CDR3 length equals 15 residues. Between the trimmed V and J ends, which lost 3 bases and 1 base, there was a span of 12 bases. Germline V gene lookup returns CDR1 LGHNA and CDR2 YSLEER. The CDR3 spells CASSQRPTFNYGYTF. CDR3 sequence (DNA): TGCGCCAGCAGCCAGCGGCCTACTTTTAACTATGGCTACACCTTC.

V gene TRBV28 combines with J gene TRBJ2-1, with 9 bases fitting TRBD2. The V segment lost 2 bases and the J segment 7 bases; nucleotides outside the gene matches: 12. Germline V gene sequence: CDR1 MDHEN, CDR2 SYDVKM. This CDR3 region has 17 residues. CDR3 sequence (DNA): TGTGCCAGCAGTTTAACGGTCGCGGGGGGGCCCCAGAATGAGCAGTTCTTC. It translates to CASSLTVAGGPQNEQFF.

The CDR3 here is CASSKSKDGNYGYTF. The DNA for the CDR3 is TGTGCCAGTAGTAAGTCAAAGGACGGAAACTATGGCTACACCTTC. V gene TRBV19 combines with J gene TRBJ1-2; no clear D gene. Germline loops: CDR1 LNHDA, CDR2 SQIVND (reference sequence). V lost 4 bases and J lost 2, with 14 bases in between. The CDR3 contains 15 residues. Supplemented by reference TRBV19 and TRBJ1-2, the full variable domain reads DGGITQSPKYLFRKEGQNVTLSCEQNLNHDAMYWYRQDPGQGLRLIYYSQIVNDFQKGDIAEGYSVSREKKESFPLTVTSAQKNPTAFYLCASSKSKDGNYGYTFGSGTRLTVV.

A single count supports this clone. The genes are TRBV5-1 and TRBJ1-2; D remains unclear. The CDR3 runs to 14 residues. The germline CDR1 and CDR2 sequences are SGHRS and YFSETQ. Trimming stripped 0 bases from V and 2 bases from J, with 8 bases between. CDR3 nucleotide sequence: TGCGCCAGCAGCTTGGTCTTGGGGAACTATGGCTACACCTTC. This encodes CASSLVLGNYGYTF.

The chain carries TRBV9 and TRBJ1-1; no reliable D call. This CDR3 contains 13 residues. With 3 bases removed from V and 10 bases from J, the gap between germline ends came to 16 bases. Per germline, CDR1 SGDLS and CDR2 YYNGEE. CDR3 nucleotides: TGTGCCAGCAGCGCCGAGCGGGCTGGAGGAGCTTTCTTT. Amino acids: CASSAERAGGAFF.

The rearrangement joins TRBV28 to TRBJ2-3; perhaps D is TRBD1 or TRBD2 (5 bases each). In germline, CDR1 is MDHEN, CDR2 SYDVKM. V was pared by 7 bases and J by 2 bases, with 25 bases between. CDR3 length: 18 residues. The CDR3 bases are TGTGCCAGCAATCCTTTTGGGGTCCGGGACGGCGACACAGATACGCAGTATTTT. It is translated as CASNPFGVRDGDTDTQYF.

This sequence joins TRBV11-2 and TRBJ1-6; 7 nucleotides match TRBD1. Germline V gene data show CDR1 as SGHAT and CDR2 as FQNNGV. CDR3 length: 15 residues. V shed 4 bases and J 8 bases; nucleotides not matched to a gene: 8. CDR3 DNA sequence: TGTGCCAGCAGCTCACAGGGGAGATCTGATTCACCCCTCCACTTT. Its translation is CASSSQGRSDSPLHF.

The genes are TRBV7-3 and TRBJ1-2; TRBD1 matches 11 bases. This CDR3 is 17 amino acids long. Losses at the gene ends were 4 bases for V and 7 bases for J; bases not matched to a gene: 14. The germline gives CDR1 SGHTA, CDR2 FQGTGA. The chain's CDR3 is CASSSMNIGQGAFGYTF. For the CDR3, the DNA is TGTGCCAGCAGCTCTATGAATATTGGACAGGGGGCCTTTGGCTACACCTTC.

This rearrangement joins TRBV6-6 to TRBJ1-1; D is ambiguous. The CDR3 consists of 12 residues. Germline V gene data show CDR1 as MNHNY and CDR2 as SVGAGI (reference sequence). The V gene lost 0 bases and the J gene lost 7 bases, with 6 bases spanning the gap. The CDR3 bases are TGTGCCAGCAGTTACTCGGCAGGTGAAGCTTTCTTT. It is translated as CASSYSAGEAFF.

The J gene is TRBJ2-2, the V gene TRBV9, with D perhaps matching TRBD1 (5 bases). V lost 0 bases, J lost 6 bases, and 9 bases lay in between. Per germline, CDR1 SGDLS and CDR2 YYNGEE. The CDR3 totals 14 residues. CDR3 in DNA: TGTGCCAGCAGCGTAGAGGACACAGCCGGGGAGCTGTTTTTT. It specifies CASSVEDTAGELFF.

Ten or more counts support this clone. The V gene is TRBV21-1, the J gene TRBJ2-1; whether TRBD2, the table's D call, matches the DNA was not checked. TRBV21-1 constitutes a pseudogene. The CDR3 runs to 16 residues. In DNA, the CDR3 is TGTGCCAGCAGCCCCTGGGGGGTAGCGGGGAGCCTTAGGAAGTTCTTC. Protein product: CASSPWGVAGSLRKFF.

V usage is TRBV7-9 and J usage is TRBJ2-7; 13 bases agree with TRBD2. The CDR3 runs 16 residues. Losses at the gene ends were 4 bases for V and 3 bases for J; bases not matched to a gene: 6. Germline V gives CDR1 SEHNR, CDR2 FQNEAQ (reference sequence). The CDR3 DNA follows: TGTGCCAGCAGCTCAGGGACTAGCGGGGTGCACTACGAGCAGTACTTC. Translation gives CASSSGTSGVHYEQYF.

CDR3 sequence: CASSRGRGPYEQYF. In DNA form, the CDR3 reads TGCGCCAGCAGCCGGGGACGGGGGCCCTACGAGCAGTACTTC. The chain combines TRBV4-3 with TRBJ2-7; perhaps D is TRBD1 or TRBD2 (6 bases each). The CDR3 is 14 residues long. Germline CDR1 and CDR2: LGHNA and YSLEER. V dropped 4 bases and J dropped 2 bases, with 12 bases sitting between them.

The gene calls are TRBV7-6 and TRBJ2-2; 13 bases fit TRBD2. Trimming at V came to 1 base and at J to 2 bases, leaving 10 bases not matched to a gene. Looked up from germline, CDR1 is SGHVS and CDR2 is FNYEAQ. The CDR3 extends over 20 amino acids. CDR3 bases: TGTGCCAGCAGCTTAGAGGCCGGGACTAGCGGGGCGATAAACACCGGGGAGCTGTTTTTT. Its translation is CASSLEAGTSGAINTGELFF.

This clone was picked up one time. The chain joins TRBV28 to TRBJ1-2; D gene ambiguous. CDR3 length: 13 amino acids. V was cut by 5 bases and J by 8 bases, with 15 bases left in between. CDR1 MDHEN and CDR2 SYDVKM come from the germline V gene. Here the CDR3 DNA reads TGTGCCAGCAGTCTCCCCATAGGTGAAGGCTACACCTTC. Translated: CASSLPIGEGYTF.

This clone has more than one count but fewer than ten. The rearrangement uses TRBV9 and TRBJ1-6, with unresolved D. Germline loops: CDR1 SGDLS, CDR2 YYNGEE. Trimming pared 2 bases from V and 9 bases from J, leaving 6 bases between. CDR3 length: 12 amino acids. CDR3 sequence (DNA): TGTGCCAGCAGCGTCTATGGTTCACCCCTCCACTTT. It encodes CASSVYGSPLHF.

CDR3 residues: CASSLPDRGLRETQYF. The CDR3 DNA reads TGTGCCAGCAGTTTGCCGGACAGGGGGCTGAGGGAGACCCAGTACTTC. V gene TRBV28 combines with J gene TRBJ2-5; 11 bases line up with TRBD1. The CDR3 covers 16 residues. The germline gives CDR1 MDHEN, CDR2 SYDVKM. Trimming took 3 bases from V and 5 from J; bases not matched to a gene: 8.

V is TRBV28 and J is TRBJ1-2; no clear D. Trimming left V 4 bases short and J 1 base short, with 16 bases between. The CDR3 is 16 amino acids. Germline V CDR1 and CDR2: MDHEN, SYDVKM. CDR3 amino acids: CASSSLLTDLNYGYTF. DNA of the CDR3: TGTGCCAGCAGTTCCCTCCTGACGGACCTTAACTATGGCTACACCTTC.

The chain links TRBV9 to TRBJ2-2; 7 bases agree with TRBD1. Per the germline V gene, CDR1 is SGDLS and CDR2 is YYNGEE. With V trimmed by 0 bases and J by 1 base, 0 bases remained unmatched. The CDR3 has 15 residues. DNA for the CDR3: TGTGCCAGCAGCGTAGGGACAGGGAACACCGGGGAGCTGTTTTTT. This encodes CASSVGTGNTGELFF.

The chain has TRBV7-9 and TRBJ2-1, with D possibly being TRBD1 or TRBD2 (6 bases each). Germline V gene sequence: CDR1 SEHNR, CDR2 FQNEAQ (reference sequence). The length of the CDR3 is 14 residues. V lost 7 bases to trimming and J lost 10 bases, with 20 bases between them. CDR3 sequence: CASTPQGGGAEQFF. Written as DNA, the CDR3 is TGTGCCAGCACCCCACAGGGTGGCGGGGCCGAGCAGTTCTTC.

The rearrangement links TRBV19 to TRBJ2-2; 7 bases match TRBD1. J gave up 6 bases and V 5 bases, and 3 bases lay outside the gene matches. Germline V gene data show CDR1 as LNHDA and CDR2 as SQIVND (reference sequence). The CDR3 is 13 amino acids. The CDR3: CASSAQGPGELFF. The CDR3 DNA is TGTGCCAGTAGTGCACAGGGGCCCGGGGAGCTGTTTTTT.

The table lists this clone with a few counts. The chain is built from TRBV4-3 and TRBJ2-2; unclear D gene. Per germline, CDR1 LGHNA and CDR2 YSLEER. This CDR3 spans 13 amino acids. V gave up 2 bases and J gave up 1 base, with 2 bases separating them. CDR3 sequence: CASSQWNTGELFF. CDR3 DNA sequence: TGCGCCAGCAGCCAATGGAACACCGGGGAGCTGTTTTTT.

CDR3 sequence: CASRSGGEQYF. The CDR3 nucleotides read TGTGCCAGCAGATCCGGGGGGGAGCAGTACTTC. The V gene is TRBV6-6, the J gene TRBJ2-7; 7 nucleotides line up with TRBD2. The germline CDR1 and CDR2 sequences are MNHNY and SVGAGI (reference sequence). Trimming cost V 6 bases and J 7 bases; bases outside gene matches: 3. CDR3 length: 11 residues.

The V gene is TRBV6-5, the J gene TRBJ2-7, with no clear D. The V end lost 6 bases, the J end lost 3 bases, and 9 bases lay between the germline ends. The V gene's germline CDR1 is MNHEY and CDR2 SVGAGI. This CDR3 contains 12 residues. This chain's CDR3 is CASRRFHYEQYF. The CDR3 coding sequence is TGTGCCAGCAGACGATTCCACTACGAGCAGTACTTC.

This clone was recorded once. The rearrangement joins TRBV2 to TRBJ1-2; a possible D gene is TRBD1 (5 bases). Germline loops: CDR1 SNHLY, CDR2 FYNNEI. The CDR3 length is 10 residues. V shed 7 bases and J shed 7 bases, with 7 bases lying between them. Here the CDR3 reads CASTQGGYTF. As DNA, the CDR3 is TGTGCCAGCACTCAGGGTGGCTACACCTTC.